This TCR beta chain was identified during a study of blood T cell repertoires in COVID-19. This table comes from immunoSEQ multiplex PCR, and its TCRdb copy is limited to in-frame clones, with some not included. The table has 100,000 to 120,000 clones, 65% to 80% seen once; the top ten hold more than 7.5%. V was trimmed by 3 bases and J by 4 bases, leaving 13 bases between them. Germline-derived CDR1 and CDR2 are SGHDT and YYEEEE. This CDR3 is 14 amino acids long. The origin of this receptor is a woman aged 55-70 years with acute or convalescent COVID-19. The sequenced sample consisted of peripheral blood. The chain has TRBV5-6 and TRBJ1-2; D uncertain. The chain's CDR3 is CASSSWWSPYGYTF. For the CDR3, the DNA is TGTGCCAGCAGCTCGTGGTGGAGCCCCTATGGCTACACCTTC.